This TCR beta chain was profiled in a study of T cells expressing NK-cell markers. Per germline, CDR1 MNHNS and CDR2 SASEGT. This CDR3 is 16 amino acids long. TCRdb derives one entry per CDR3 protein from the 5' RACE reads, leaving out DNA. The sample totals about 160,000 distinct CDR3 sequences. The chain combines TRBV6-1 with TRBJ2-1; TCRdb returns TRBD1, unconfirmable since there is no DNA. The sequenced sample was blood T cells: a sorted CD56 or NKG2C T cell subset, CD4+ or CD8+ T cells, or bulk PBMC T cells (not recorded which). This sequence originates from a man aged 18 to 69 in good health. This CDR3 reads CASSEAHPGAYNEQFF.